This is a list of T cell receptor beta chains from one sample in a study of cytomegalovirus exposure and HLA in healthy donors. Produced via immunoSEQ multiplex PCR; TCRdb's table is partial and in-frame only. The data contain about 130,000 clones, 65% to 90% of them singletons. Material for sequencing was PBMCs. These receptors all stem from a man between 50 and 59 years old in good health and CMV-seronegative. Both conserved end residues are part of each CDR3. The order of the fields is D gene, J gene, clone size, CDR3 length, V gene, CDR3 protein, CDR3 DNA. D genes are given only for firm matches. Clone size, where shown, is once, few, many, or a class for clones that have expanded.

NA	TRBJ1-2	NA	13	TRBV2	CASSVEGVSGYTF	TGTGCCAGCAGTGTGGAAGGGGTGAGTGGCTACACCTTC
NA	TRBJ2-1	once	15	TRBV7-9	CASSPGVGGVNEQFF	TGTGCCAGCAGCCCCGGGGTCGGGGGAGTCAATGAGCAGTTCTTC
NA	TRBJ1-1	few	17	TRBV5-4	CASSRGFFINPNTEAFF	TGTGCCAGCAGTAGGGGATTCTTTATCAATCCGAACACTGAAGCTTTCTTT
TRBD1	TRBJ2-3	NA	15	TRBV2	CASSRTGGSTDTQYF	TGTGCCAGCAGCCGGACAGGGGGATCCACAGATACGCAGTATTTT
NA	TRBJ2-5	NA	13	TRBV11-2	CASSFRSKETQYF	TGTGCCAGCAGCTTTCGCAGTAAAGAGACCCAGTACTTC
NA	TRBJ2-5	NA	17	TRBV10-3	CAISESPLQGGGETQYF	TGTGCCATCAGTGAGTCTCCCCTACAGGGGGGGGGAGAGACCCAGTACTTC
TRBD1	TRBJ2-1	NA	14	TRBV7-6	CASSLMDRPNEQFF	TGTGCCAGCAGCTTGATGGACAGGCCCAATGAGCAGTTCTTC
NA	TRBJ2-1	NA	13	TRBV7-2	CASSQGAYNEQFF	TGTGCCAGCAGCCAAGGGGCCTACAATGAGCAGTTCTTC
NA	TRBJ2-1	once	16	TRBV9	CASSVAGSGVYNEQFF	TGTGCCAGCAGCGTAGCTGGTTCGGGGGTTTATAATGAGCAGTTCTTC
TRBD2	TRBJ2-7	NA	13	TRBV2	CASGLVPSSEQYF	TGTGCCAGTGGACTAGTGCCCTCCTCCGAGCAGTACTTC
TRBD2	TRBJ2-5	NA	14	TRBV6-1	CASSETSGVDTQYF	TGTGCCAGCAGTGAAACTAGCGGGGTGGACACCCAGTACTTC
NA	TRBJ1-5	NA	16	TRBV10-3	CAISEDLGLDNQPQHF	TGTGCCATCAGTGAAGATCTAGGACTAGATAATCAGCCCCAGCATTTT
TRBD1	TRBJ2-5	NA	14	TRBV7-9	CASSLGTGKETQYF	TGTGCCAGCAGCTTAGGGACAGGCAAAGAGACCCAGTACTTC
NA	TRBJ2-3	NA	14	TRBV6-1	CASSWRSETDTQYF	TGTGCCAGCAGCTGGAGGTCCGAAACAGATACGCAGTATTTT
NA	TRBJ2-7	NA	15	TRBV13	CASSLLSKGRYEQYF	TGTGCCAGCAGCTTATTGTCTAAGGGGAGGTACGAGCAGTACTTC
NA	TRBJ2-5	few	15	TRBV7-2	CASSSTGIGLATQYF	TGTGCCAGCAGCTCTACAGGGATCGGGCTTGCGACCCAGTACTTC
TRBD1	TRBJ1-1	NA	15	TRBV5-1	CASSSSGTGSTEAFF	TGCGCCAGCAGCAGTTCCGGGACAGGGAGTACTGAAGCTTTCTTT
NA	TRBJ1-2	NA	15	TRBV5-6	CASRGGESRGNGYTF	TGTGCCAGCAGGGGGGGAGAGTCCCGAGGGAATGGCTACACCTTC
NA	TRBJ2-7	once	12	TRBV15	CATSQHSGEQYF	TGTGCCACCAGCCAACACAGTGGCGAGCAGTACTTC
TRBD1	TRBJ1-2	NA	13	TRBV7-2	CASSFPDRFGYTF	TGTGCCAGCAGCTTCCCGGACAGGTTTGGCTACACCTTC
TRBD2	TRBJ2-3	few	17	TRBV2	CASILYSGGASSDTQYF	TGTGCCAGCATCCTCTATAGCGGGGGGGCTAGTTCAGATACGCAGTATTTT
NA	TRBJ1-6	NA	13	TRBV30	CAWSVSGNSPLHF	TGTGCCTGGAGTGTTTCGGGGAATTCACCCCTCCACTTT
TRBD1	TRBJ1-2	NA	13	TRBV6-1	CASSRTGLYGYTF	TGTGCCAGCAGTCGGACAGGCCTATATGGCTACACCTTC
NA	TRBJ1-1	NA	12	TRBV4-1	CASSQSSREAFF	TGCGCCAGCAGCCAAAGCTCCAGGGAAGCTTTCTTT
TRBD1	TRBJ1-6	few	14	TRBV6-1	CASRRDRGISPLHF	TGTGCCAGCAGACGGGACAGGGGGATATCACCCCTCCACTTT
TRBD1	TRBJ1-6	NA	15	TRBV19	CAAKDSDRGHSPLHF	TGTGCCGCCAAAGATTCGGACAGGGGCCATTCACCCCTCCACTTT
NA	TRBJ1-1	NA	13	TRBV2	CASSVGPGTEAFF	TGTGCCAGCAGTGTGGGGCCGGGCACTGAAGCTTTCTTT
NA	TRBJ1-1	NA	15	TRBV30	CAWGGHRQANTEAFF	TGTGCCTGGGGGGGCCACAGACAGGCGAACACTGAAGCTTTCTTT
NA	TRBJ1-1	NA	18	TRBV10-3	CAISAVAVGGLGNTEAFF	TGTGCCATCAGCGCCGTCGCGGTAGGCGGCCTGGGGAACACTGAAGCTTTCTTT
NA	TRBJ2-3	few	12	TRBV5-6	CASSIGADTQYF	TGTGCCAGCAGCATAGGAGCAGATACGCAGTATTTT
TRBD1	TRBJ1-1	few	16	TRBV19	CASSAPGTGGFGEAFF	TGTGCCAGTAGTGCTCCCGGGACAGGGGGCTTCGGTGAAGCTTTCTTT
NA	TRBJ1-2	NA	13	TRBV30	CAWSASTSGRPHF	TGTGCCTGGAGTGCAAGTACCTCAGGCAGGCCCCACTTC
NA	TRBJ1-4	few	16	TRBV30	CAWSVEGRGLGEKLFF	TGTGCCTGGAGTGTAGAGGGGCGGGGGCTGGGGGAAAAACTGTTTTTT
NA	TRBJ2-5	NA	14	TRBV5-1	CASSPVAGRETQYF	TGCGCCAGCAGCCCGGTGGCAGGGAGGGAGACCCAGTACTTC
NA	TRBJ1-2	NA	14	TRBV6-5	CASSYSKSGYGYTF	TGTGCCAGCAGTTACTCGAAGTCGGGATATGGCTACACCTTC
NA	TRBJ2-3	few	18	TRBV15	CATSRDVPVGASTDTQYF	TGTGCCACCAGCAGAGACGTGCCTGTGGGGGCAAGCACAGATACGCAGTATTTT
TRBD2	TRBJ2-7	once	15	TRBV6-1	CASSEHFRGGNEQYF	TGTGCCAGCAGTGAACACTTCCGGGGGGGAAATGAGCAGTACTTC
NA	TRBJ1-5	few	15	TRBV5-4	CASSLTGRGNQPQHF	TGTGCCAGCAGCTTGACAGGGAGGGGGAATCAGCCCCAGCATTTT
TRBD1	TRBJ2-5	NA	15	TRBV19	CASSRRQGAGGAQYF	TGTGCCAGTAGTAGACGACAGGGGGCTGGGGGGGCCCAGTACTTC
TRBD1	TRBJ1-5	NA	18	TRBV27	CASSGHTPGTGSNQPQHF	TGTGCCAGCAGTGGACACACCCCCGGGACAGGGAGCAATCAGCCCCAGCATTTT
NA	TRBJ1-6	NA	15	TRBV30	CACDTVFNYNSPLHF	TGTGCCTGCGATACAGTTTTTAATTATAATTCACCCCTCCACTTT
NA	TRBJ2-5	NA	15	TRBV18	CASSPLGGSQETQYF	TGTGCCAGCTCACCCCTCGGAGGTTCCCAAGAGACCCAGTACTTC
TRBD1	TRBJ1-6	NA	15	TRBV29-1	CSIPTGSSYNSPLHF	TGCAGCATACCGACAGGGAGCTCCTATAATTCACCCCTCCACTTT
TRBD1	TRBJ1-2	NA	17	TRBV2	CASSEWGTGGSVVGYTF	TGTGCCAGCAGTGAATGGGGGACAGGGGGCTCAGTAGTTGGCTACACCTTC
NA	TRBJ2-2	NA	13	TRBV18	CASSPEATGELFF	TGTGCCAGCTCACCAGAGGCGACCGGGGAGCTGTTTTTT
NA	TRBJ2-3	NA	13	TRBV4-1	CASSQGPTDTQYF	TGCGCCAGCAGCCAAGGTCCGACAGATACGCAGTATTTT
TRBD1	TRBJ1-2	NA	16	TRBV5-1	CASSLTGETGEYGYTF	TGCGCCAGCAGCCTAACAGGGGAAACAGGGGAATATGGCTACACCTTC
NA	TRBJ2-5	NA	12	TRBV2	CASWDTQETQYF	TGTGCCAGCTGGGACACTCAAGAGACCCAGTACTTC
NA	TRBJ1-2	NA	12	TRBV23-1	CASSQSRRGYTF	TGCGCCAGCAGTCAATCTAGGCGGGGCTACACCTTC
NA	TRBJ1-6	NA	13	TRBV6-4	CASSERGHSPLHF	TGTGCCAGCAGTGAAAGAGGGCATTCACCCCTCCACTTT
NA	TRBJ2-1	NA	13	TRBV6-5	CASSALATDEQFF	TGTGCCAGCAGTGCACTAGCCACCGATGAGCAGTTCTTC
TRBD2	TRBJ2-7	NA	17	TRBV4-1	CASRRSIAGARTDEQYF	TGCGCCAGCAGGAGATCTATAGCGGGGGCCCGCACAGACGAGCAGTACTTC
TRBD2	TRBJ2-1	NA	11	TRBV6-6	CASMRGDEQFF	TGTGCCAGCATGCGGGGGGATGAGCAGTTCTTC